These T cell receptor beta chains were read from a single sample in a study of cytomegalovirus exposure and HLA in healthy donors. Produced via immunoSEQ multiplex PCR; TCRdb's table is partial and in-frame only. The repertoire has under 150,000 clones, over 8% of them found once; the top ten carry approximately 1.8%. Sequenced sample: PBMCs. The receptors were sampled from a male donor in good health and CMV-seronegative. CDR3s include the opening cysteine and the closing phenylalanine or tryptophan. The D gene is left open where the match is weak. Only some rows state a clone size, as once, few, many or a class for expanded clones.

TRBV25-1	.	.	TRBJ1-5	CASSDPGKDSNQPQHF	TGTGCCAGCAGTGACCCCGGGAAAGATAGCAATCAGCCCCAGCATTTT
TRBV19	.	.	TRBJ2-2	CASCAQGGAGELFF	TGTGCCAGTTGCGCCCAAGGGGGGGCCGGGGAGCTGTTTTTT
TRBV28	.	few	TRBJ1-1	CASSTTRQGEAFF	TGTGCCAGCAGTACGACTCGGCAGGGGGAAGCTTTCTTT
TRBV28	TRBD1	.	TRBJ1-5	CASNAGGGNQPQHF	TGTGCCAGCAATGCAGGGGGAGGCAATCAGCCCCAGCATTTT
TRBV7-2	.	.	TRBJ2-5	CASSLQETQYF	TGTGCCAGCAGCCTTCAAGAGACCCAGTACTTC
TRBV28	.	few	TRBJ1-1	CASSQRQRGGTEAFF	TGTGCCAGCAGTCAACGGCAGAGAGGCGGCACTGAAGCTTTCTTT
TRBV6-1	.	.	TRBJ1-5	CASSDEGNNQPQHF	TGTGCCAGCAGTGACGAGGGAAACAATCAGCCCCAGCATTTT
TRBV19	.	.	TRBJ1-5	CASSSQGNQPQHF	TGTGCCAGTAGTTCACAGGGTAATCAGCCCCAGCATTTT
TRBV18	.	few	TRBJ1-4	CASSPGQLSTVRFEKLFF	TGTGCCAGCTCACCTGGACAGTTGTCGACGGTGCGGTTTGAAAAACTGTTTTTT
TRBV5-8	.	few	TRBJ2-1	CASGLLTGRTDEQFF	TGTGCCAGCGGACTCCTTACTGGACGGACGGATGAGCAGTTCTTC
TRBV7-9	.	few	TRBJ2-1	CASSLWFGGSSYNEQFF	TGTGCCAGCAGCTTATGGTTCGGCGGCAGCTCCTACAATGAGCAGTTCTTC
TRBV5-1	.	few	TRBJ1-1	CASTPTPGSRNTEAFF	TGCGCCAGCACCCCGACCCCAGGGTCGAGGAACACTGAAGCTTTCTTT
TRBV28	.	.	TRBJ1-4	CASSYPLQGSRTNEKLFF	TGTGCCAGCAGTTACCCCCTCCAGGGATCAAGAACTAATGAAAAACTGTTTTTT
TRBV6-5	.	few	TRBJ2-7	CASSYRRTLNLGEQYF	TGTGCCAGCAGTTATAGGCGGACACTAAACTTGGGGGAGCAGTACTTC
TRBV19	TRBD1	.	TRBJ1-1	CASIPQAGGHTEAFF	TGTGCCAGTATCCCTCAGGCAGGGGGACACACTGAAGCTTTCTTT
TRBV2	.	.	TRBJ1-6	CASSPHDFYNSPLHF	TGTGCCAGCAGCCCACACGACTTCTATAATTCACCCCTACACTTT
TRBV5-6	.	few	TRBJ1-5	CASSLGRNQPQHF	TGTGCCAGCAGCTTGGGCAGAAATCAGCCCCAGCATTTT
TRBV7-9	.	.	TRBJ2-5	CASSSEGRGAETQYF	TGTGCCAGCAGCTCAGAAGGGCGGGGTGCGGAGACCCAGTACTTC
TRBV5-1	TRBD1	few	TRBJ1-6	CASSADRVVNSPLHF	TGCGCCAGCAGCGCGGACAGGGTGGTAAATTCACCCCTCCACTTT
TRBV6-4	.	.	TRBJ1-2	CASSTKGRRYGYTF	TGTGCCAGCAGTACAAAAGGGAGGCGCTATGGCTACACCTTC
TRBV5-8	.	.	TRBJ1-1	CASSLGASTEAFF	TGTGCCAGCAGCTTAGGGGCGAGCACTGAAGCTTTCTTT
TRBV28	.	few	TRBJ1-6	CASSPRLGALNSPLHF	TGTGCCAGCAGTCCCCGGTTGGGGGCTTTGAATTCACCCCTCCACTTT
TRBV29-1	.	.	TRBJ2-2	CSVESHEINTGELFF	TGCAGCGTTGAATCACACGAAATCAACACCGGGGAGCTGTTTTTT
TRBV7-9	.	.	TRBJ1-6	CASSSDRINSPLHF	TGTGCCAGCAGCTCTGACAGAATTAATTCACCCCTCCACTTT
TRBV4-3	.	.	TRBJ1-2	CASSQEWGLNYGYTF	TGCGCCAGCAGCCAAGAGTGGGGGCTTAACTATGGCTACACCTTC
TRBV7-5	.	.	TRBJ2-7	CVRSLGNEIEREGSEQYF	TGTGTCAGAAGCTTAGGTAACGAGATTGAGCGGGAGGGAAGCGAGCAGTACTTC
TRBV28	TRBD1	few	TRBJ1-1	CASRSGDRVFEAFF	TGTGCCAGCAGGTCGGGGGACAGGGTGTTCGAAGCTTTCTTT